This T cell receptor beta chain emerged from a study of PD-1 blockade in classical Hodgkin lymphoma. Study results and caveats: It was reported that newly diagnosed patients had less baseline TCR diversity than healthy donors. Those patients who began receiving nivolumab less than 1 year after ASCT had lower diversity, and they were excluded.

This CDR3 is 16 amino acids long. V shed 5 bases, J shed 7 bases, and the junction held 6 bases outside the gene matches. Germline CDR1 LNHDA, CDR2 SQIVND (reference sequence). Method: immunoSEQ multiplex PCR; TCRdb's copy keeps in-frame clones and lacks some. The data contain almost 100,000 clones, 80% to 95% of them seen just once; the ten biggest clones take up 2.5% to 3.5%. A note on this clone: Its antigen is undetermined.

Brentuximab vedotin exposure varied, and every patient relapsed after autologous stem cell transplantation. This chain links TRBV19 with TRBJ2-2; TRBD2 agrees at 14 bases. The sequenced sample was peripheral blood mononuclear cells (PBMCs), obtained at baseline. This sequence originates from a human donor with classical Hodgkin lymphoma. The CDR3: CASSPGLAGVIGELFF. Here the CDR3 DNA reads TGTGCCAGTAGTCCGGGACTAGCGGGAGTAATCGGGGAGCTGTTTTTT.